Detailed here is one T cell receptor beta chain. The data belong to a study of blood T cell repertoires in COVID-19. Using immunoSEQ multiplex PCR, the repertoire was profiled, and TCRdb retains in-frame clones only, with some absent. The data contain roughly 180,000 clones, 82% of them seen just once; the ten biggest clones take up 8% to 11%. The germline V gene has CDR1 SNHLY and CDR2 FYNNEI. V lost 1 base to trimming and J lost 0 bases, with 13 bases between them. This CDR3 has 17 residues. This chain uses TRBV2 with TRBJ1-5; no firm D call. The TCR was taken from a woman older than 75 with active or convalescent COVID-19. The sample comprised peripheral blood. As DNA, the CDR3 is TGTGCCAGCAGTGAAGATCGGGTCGGGATTAGCAATCAGCCCCAGCATTTT. Protein: CASSEDRVGISNQPQHF.